What follows are 24 T cell receptor beta chains derived from one specimen sequenced in a study of T cell responses to AZD1222 COVID-19 vaccine. Method: immunoSEQ multiplex PCR; TCRdb's copy keeps in-frame clones and lacks some. Seen here are approximately 140,000 clones, roughly 89% observed once, and the top ten hold around 1.1%. This material consisted of peripheral blood, taken 28 days after the second AZD1222 dose. The receptors come from an adult who received the AZD1222 COVID-19 vaccine.

The V and J genes are TRBV9 and TRBJ1-3; no clear D gene. Per germline, CDR1 SGDLS and CDR2 YYNGEE. The CDR3 length is 15 residues. V was pared by 4 bases and J by 0 bases, with 11 bases between. CDR3 sequence reads: CASSRNEDSGNTIYF. The CDR3 DNA reads as TGTGCCAGCAGCCGTAATGAGGACTCTGGAAACACCATATATTTT.

The gene calls are TRBV5-5 and TRBJ1-1; weak D call: TRBD1 (6 bases). There are 16 residues in the CDR3. Germline V CDR1 and CDR2: SGHKS, YYEKEE (reference sequence). Trimming pared 2 bases from V and 1 base from J, leaving 15 bases between. The CDR3, as DNA: TGTGCCAGCAGCTTCACAGGGCACCGCTCGAACACTGAAGCTTTCTTT. Translated, it gives CASSFTGHRSNTEAFF.

Only one count was recorded for this clone. The V gene is TRBV5-1, the J gene TRBJ2-1; tentative D call: TRBD2 (5 bases). Trimming took 4 bases from V and 7 from J, leaving 12 bases between them. This CDR3 comprises 13 residues. Germline CDR1 is SGHRS and CDR2 is YFSETQ. The CDR3 bases are TGCGCCAGCAGCGACCTTCGGGAAAATGAGCAGTTCTTC. Protein: CASSDLRENEQFF.

On this clone itself: The same CDR3 can be traced to other DNA sequences in this sample. This sequence joins TRBV29-1 and TRBJ1-5; a weak D match, TRBD1 (5 bases). The CDR3 runs to 13 residues. Germline CDR1 is SQVTM and CDR2 is ANQGSEA. Trimming removed 4 bases from V and 0 bases from J, with 7 bases in between. CDR3 coding DNA: TGCAGCGTTGGCAGGGATAGCAATCAGCCCCAGCATTTT. Translated, it gives CSVGRDSNQPQHF.

The chain employs TRBV9 and TRBJ2-5; D is perhaps TRBD2 (6 bases). V was clipped by 0 bases and J by 1 base, with 16 bases between them. The CDR3 contains 17 residues. Germline CDR1 is SGDLS and CDR2 is YYNGEE. CDR3 residues: CASSVAGSGVGQETQYF. The CDR3 DNA reads as TGTGCCAGCAGCGTAGCTGGGTCGGGAGTTGGCCAAGAGACCCAGTACTTC.

The chain combines TRBV19 with TRBJ2-7; D gene uncertain. The germline V gene encodes CDR1 LNHDA and CDR2 SQIVND (reference sequence). V shed 1 base and J shed 6 bases, with 4 bases lying between them. The CDR3 extends over 11 amino acids. The CDR3: CASSIASEQYF. The CDR3 coding sequence is TGTGCCAGTAGTATAGCGAGCGAGCAGTACTTC.

This chain links TRBV6-2 or TRBV6-3 with TRBJ1-2; possibly TRBD1 for D (6 bases). CDR1 and CDR2 (germline): MNHEY, SVGEGT. This CDR3 has 15 residues. Trimming cost V 4 bases and J 0 bases, with 12 bases left between them. In nucleotides, the CDR3 is TGTGCCAGCAGTTCGGGACACCATACTAACTATGGCTACACCTTC. Encoded protein: CASSSGHHTNYGYTF.

This chain links TRBV3-1 (or the pseudogene TRBV3-2) with TRBJ2-5, with D perhaps assigned TRBD1 or TRBD2 (6 bases each). Germline V gene data show CDR1 as LGHDT and CDR2 as YNNKEL (reference sequence). CDR3 length: 16 amino acids. The germline V and J ends were trimmed by 3 bases and 3 bases, with 17 bases remaining between them. DNA for the CDR3: TGTGCCAGCAGCCAGGGAGGACAGCTTACCGAAGAGACCCAGTACTTC. Protein: CASSQGGQLTEETQYF.

V gene TRBV18 combines with J gene TRBJ1-2, with 7 bases fitting TRBD1. This CDR3 region has 15 residues. V dropped 3 bases and J dropped 4; count of bases not matched to a gene: 8. Germline V lookup: CDR1 KGHSH, CDR2 LQKENI. CDR3 sequence reads: CASSPDREASYGYTF. As DNA, the CDR3 is TGTGCCAGCTCACCCGACAGGGAAGCATCCTATGGCTACACCTTC. Supplemented by reference TRBV18 and TRBJ1-2, the full variable domain reads NAGVMQNPRHLVRRRGQEARLRCSPMKGHSHVYWYRQLPEEGLKFMVYLQKENIIDESGMPKERFSAEFPKEGPSILRIQQVVRGDSAAYFCASSPDREASYGYTFGSGTRLTVV.

J is TRBJ2-7 and V is TRBV5-1, with unresolved D. The CDR3 contains 13 residues. Germline loops: CDR1 SGHRS, CDR2 YFSETQ. The V gene lost 4 bases and the J gene lost 3 bases, with 11 bases spanning the gap. The CDR3 nucleotides read TGCGCCAGCAGCCAAGAGCTGGTCTACGAGCAGTACTTC. Its translation: CASSQELVYEQYF.

The chain carries TRBV3-1 (or the pseudogene TRBV3-2) and TRBJ1-2; D remains ambiguous. V was cut by 4 bases and J by 0 bases, with 15 bases left in between. The V gene's germline CDR1 is LGHDT and CDR2 YNNKEL (reference sequence). The CDR3 sequence is 16 residues long. DNA for the CDR3: TGTGCCAGCAGCCCCATCAGGACGGCACCTAACTATGGCTACACCTTC. Its translation: CASSPIRTAPNYGYTF.

This sequence joins TRBV13 and TRBJ2-2; 11 bases align to TRBD2. The CDR3 spans 16 residues. With V trimmed by 2 bases and J by 4 bases, 3 bases remained unmatched. The germline gives CDR1 PRHDT, CDR2 FYEKMQ (reference sequence). CDR3 nucleotides: TGTGCCAGCAGCTTACGACTAGCGGGAATCACCGGGGAGCTGTTTTTT. This translates into CASSLRLAGITGELFF. Looking up the rest from reference TRBV13 and TRBJ2-2 gives the full variable domain: AAGVIQSPRHLIKEKRETATLKCYPIPRHDTVYWYQQGPGQDPQFLISFYEKMQSDKGSIPDRFSAQQFSDYHSELNMSSLELGDSALYFCASSLRLAGITGELFFGEGSRLTVL.

This chain joins TRBV6-5 and TRBJ1-2; TRBD1 is a possible D gene (6 bases). With 6 bases removed from V and 5 bases from J, the gap between germline ends came to 13 bases. The CDR3 runs 13 residues. Germline values: CDR1 MNHEY, CDR2 SVGAGI. The CDR3 DNA follows: TGTGCCAGCAGCGGGGGCTCCACTTATGGCTACACCTTC. Protein: CASSGGSTYGYTF.

J is TRBJ2-3 and V is TRBV4-2; the match to TRBD2 covers 9 bases. The trim removed 0 bases at V and 2 bases at J, leaving 15 bases unmatched. Germline CDR1 and CDR2: LGHNA and YNFKEQ. The CDR3 has 20 residues. CDR3 sequence (DNA): TGTGCCAGCAGCCAAGATACTCTGGCACTCAAGCGGGAGGACACAGATACGCAGTATTTT. As protein: CASSQDTLALKREDTDTQYF.

The chain carries TRBV11-2 and TRBJ2-7; 8 nucleotides agree with TRBD1. Germline lookup yields CDR1 SGHAT and CDR2 FQNNGV. This CDR3 region has 12 residues. Trimming at V came to 5 bases and at J to 6 bases, leaving 3 bases not matched to a gene. The CDR3: CASSPGGGEQYF. The CDR3, as DNA: TGTGCCAGCAGCCCAGGGGGCGGCGAGCAGTACTTC.

The chain couples TRBV4-3 to TRBJ1-1, with D possibly matching TRBD1 (5 bases). The CDR3 contains 15 residues. Germline-derived CDR1 and CDR2 are LGHNA and YSLEER. Deletions cut 0 bases from V and 1 base from J, with 9 bases between. The CDR3 DNA is TGCGCCAGCAGCCAAGATGACAGTTGGAACACTGAAGCTTTCTTT. Amino acids: CASSQDDSWNTEAFF.

V is TRBV7-9 and J is TRBJ1-4; D call uncertain. The CDR3 sequence is 13 residues long. V lost 4 bases, J lost 8 bases, and 11 bases lay in between. Germline assignment: CDR1 SEHNR and CDR2 FQNEAQ (reference sequence). The CDR3 DNA reads TGTGCCAGCAGCTATGGAGTAGGGGAAAAACTGTTTTTT. Protein product: CASSYGVGEKLFF.

This clone was counted a few times. The V gene is TRBV7-2, the J gene TRBJ1-5; D remains unclear. This CDR3 is built from 13 residues. V lost 3 bases to trimming and J lost 5 bases, with 8 bases between them. Looked up from germline, CDR1 is SGHTA and CDR2 is FQGNSA. The DNA of the CDR3 is TGTGCCAGCAGCTTGACCGGGGATCAGCCCCAGCATTTT. Protein sequence: CASSLTGDQPQHF. The full variable domain, rest sourced from reference TRBV7-2 and TRBJ1-5, is GAGVSQSPSNKVTEKGKDVELRCDPISGHTALYWYRQSLGQGLEFLIYFQGNSAPDKSGLPSDRFSAERTGGSVSTLTIQRTQQEDSAVYLCASSLTGDQPQHFGDGTRLSIL.

This chain uses TRBV27 with TRBJ2-2; 13 bases fit TRBD2. Germline V lookup: CDR1 MNHEY, CDR2 SMNVEV (reference sequence). V was clipped by 6 bases and J by 4 bases; unmatched bases: 8. The CDR3 runs 17 residues. In DNA, the CDR3 is TGTGCCAGCAGAACTGCCGGACTAGCGGGAGCCACCGGGGAGCTGTTTTTT. Amino acids: CASRTAGLAGATGELFF.

The chain uses TRBV6-4 and TRBJ2-3; TRBD1 matches 7 bases. CDR1 and CDR2 (germline): MRHNA, SNTAGT. The CDR3 covers 13 residues. V was pared by 4 bases and J by 6 bases, with 4 bases of the junction left unmatched. The CDR3: CASSADRADTQYF. In DNA, the CDR3 is TGTGCCAGCAGTGCCGACAGGGCGGATACGCAGTATTTT.

The chain has TRBV14 and TRBJ2-7; perhaps TRBD2 as D (6 bases). The CDR3 totals 13 residues. V lost 0 bases and J 6 bases, leaving 9 bases between the germline ends. Germline lookup yields CDR1 SGHDN and CDR2 FVKESK. CDR3 in DNA: TGTGCCAGCAGCCAAGATAGGAGGGCCGAGCAGTACTTC. This translates into CASSQDRRAEQYF.

The chain is built from TRBV19 and TRBJ1-5; unclear D gene. Germline CDR1 LNHDA, CDR2 SQIVND (reference sequence). Trimming cost V 2 bases and J 5 bases, with 13 bases left between them. The CDR3 extends over 15 amino acids. CDR3 sequence reads: CASSISGGIYQPQHF. CDR3 DNA: TGTGCCAGTAGTATAAGCGGAGGCATTTATCAGCCCCAGCATTTT.

This chain links TRBV18 with TRBJ2-7; D not resolved. From germline, CDR1 is KGHSH and CDR2 LQKENI. Trimming stripped 2 bases from V and 6 bases from J, with 20 bases between. The CDR3 spans 16 residues. The CDR3 protein is CASSPDSGLRHVEQYF. The CDR3 DNA follows: TGTGCCAGCTCACCAGATAGTGGGCTACGCCACGTCGAGCAGTACTTC.

In nucleotides, the CDR3 is TGTGCCAGCTCGGGGGAAGGGGTCACTGAAGCTTTCTTT. Translation: CASSGEGVTEAFF. J is TRBJ1-1 and V is TRBV9, with a possible D match to TRBD1 (5 bases). CDR3 length: 13 amino acids. V was pared by 7 bases and J by 4 bases, with 14 bases between. Germline V lookup: CDR1 SGDLS, CDR2 YYNGEE.